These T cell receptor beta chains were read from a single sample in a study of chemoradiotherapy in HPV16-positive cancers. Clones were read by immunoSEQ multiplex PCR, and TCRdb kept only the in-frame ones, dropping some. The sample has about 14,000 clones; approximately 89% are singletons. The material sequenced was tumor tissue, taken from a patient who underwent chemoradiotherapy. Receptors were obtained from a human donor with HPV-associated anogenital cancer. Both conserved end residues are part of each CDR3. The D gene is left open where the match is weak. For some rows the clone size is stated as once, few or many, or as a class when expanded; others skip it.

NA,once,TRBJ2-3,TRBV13,TGTGCCAGCAGCTCCAGACTAGGAGGGGATACGCAGTATTTT,CASSSRLGGDTQYF
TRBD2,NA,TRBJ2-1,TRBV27,TGTGGAGCGGGGGCGGGAGCGGGTTACAATGAGCAGTTCTTC,CGAGAGAGYNEQFF
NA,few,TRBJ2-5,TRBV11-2,TGTGCCAGCAGCACCACGACTGGGGGGGAGACCCAGTACTTC,CASSTTTGGETQYF
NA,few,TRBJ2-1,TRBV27,TGTGCCAGCAGTCACTCAATGGGGTTGGATGAGCAGTTCTTC,CASSHSMGLDEQFF
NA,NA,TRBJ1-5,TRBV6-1,TGTGCCAGCAGTCCCCGCGGCAGCAATCAGCCCCAGCATTTT,CASSPRGSNQPQHF
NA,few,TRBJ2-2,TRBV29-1,TGCAGCGTTTCAGGGGATTACACCGGGGAGCTGTTTTTT,CSVSGDYTGELFF
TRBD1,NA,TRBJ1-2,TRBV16,TGTGCCAGCAGCCAATCCCGGACAGGGTCTGGCTATGGCTACACCTTC,CASSQSRTGSGYGYTF
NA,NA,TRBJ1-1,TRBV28,TGTGCCAGCAGTTTTGGGGGCTCGAACACTGAAGCTTTCTTT,CASSFGGSNTEAFF
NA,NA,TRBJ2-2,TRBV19,TGTGCCAGTAGTCGACACACGTCCTTTAACACCGGGGAGCTGTTTTTT,CASSRHTSFNTGELFF
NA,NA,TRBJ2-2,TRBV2,TGTGCCAGCAGATCGGGTACGAACACCGGGGAGCTGTTTTTT,CASRSGTNTGELFF
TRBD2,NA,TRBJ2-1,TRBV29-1,TGCAGCGTTGAAGGAAGGACTAGCGGTGAGATGTACAATGAGCAGTTCTTC,CSVEGRTSGEMYNEQFF
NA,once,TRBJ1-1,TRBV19,TGTGCCAGTAGTTCCGGGGGCAGAGGCCCCATAATGAACACTGAAGCTTTCTTT,CASSSGGRGPIMNTEAFF
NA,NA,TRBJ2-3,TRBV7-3,TGTGCCAGCAGCTTCTCCAGGGTATCAGATACGCAGTATTTT,CASSFSRVSDTQYF
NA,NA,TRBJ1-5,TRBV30,TGTGCCTGGAGCCCGGACGGGGGGGGAGGACAGCCCCAGCATTTT,CAWSPDGGGGQPQHF
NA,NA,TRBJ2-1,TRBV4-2,TGTGCCAGCAGCCCGGCCCACAATGAGCAGTTCTTC,CASSPAHNEQFF
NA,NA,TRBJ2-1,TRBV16,TGTGCCAGCAGCCAATCTGGCGAGAGGTGGGAAGGTGAGCAGTTCTTC,CASSQSGERWEGEQFF
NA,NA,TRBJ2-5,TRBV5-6,TGTGCCAGCAGCTTCACGGGTCAGAGAGAGACCCAGTACTTC,CASSFTGQRETQYF
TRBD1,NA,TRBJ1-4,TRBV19,TGTGCCAGTAGTACCCGCGGGACAGGCTTAGCAACTAATGAAAAACTGTTTTTT,CASSTRGTGLATNEKLFF
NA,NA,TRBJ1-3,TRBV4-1,TGCGCCAGCAGCCACACAGGAAACACCATATATTTT,CASSHTGNTIYF
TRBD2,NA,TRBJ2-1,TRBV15,TGTGCCACCAGCAGAGATAGCGGGAGCCACAATGAGCAGTTCTTC,CATSRDSGSHNEQFF
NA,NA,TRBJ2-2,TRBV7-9,TGTGCCAGCAGAGCCCAGGTGGGCACCGGGGAGCTGTTTTTT,CASRAQVGTGELFF
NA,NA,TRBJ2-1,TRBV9,TGTGCCAGCAGCGTAGGGGCGGTGGACAATGAGCAGTTCTTC,CASSVGAVDNEQFF
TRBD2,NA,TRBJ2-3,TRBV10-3,TGTGCCATCAGTGAGCGGGCTAGCGGTACAGATACGCAGTATTTT,CAISERASGTDTQYF
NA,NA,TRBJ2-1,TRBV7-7,TGTGCTAGCAGCTTTAGCGGATGGGGCAGTGAGCAGTTCTTC,CASSFSGWGSEQFF
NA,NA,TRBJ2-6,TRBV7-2,TGTGCCAGCAGCTTAAGGGGCATCGGATCTGGGGCCAACGTCCTGACTTTC,CASSLRGIGSGANVLTF
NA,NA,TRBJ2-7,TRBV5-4,TGTGCCAGCAGCTTACCGGGGGACGCTAGCTCCTACGAGCAGTACTTC,CASSLPGDASSYEQYF
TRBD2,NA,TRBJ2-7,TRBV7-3,TGTGCCAGCAGCATACGTAGCGGGGAGGGCGAGCAGTACTTC,CASSIRSGEGEQYF
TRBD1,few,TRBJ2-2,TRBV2,TGTGCCAGCAGCTCGACAGGGGGCGCGGACACCGGGGAGCTGTTTTTT,CASSSTGGADTGELFF
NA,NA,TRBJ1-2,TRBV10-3,TGTGCCATCAGTGAGGGGAATGCGAGGGCGGGTGGCTACACCTTC,CAISEGNARAGGYTF
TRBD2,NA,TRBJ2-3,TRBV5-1,TGCGCCAGCAGCCCGGGGGGGGCCGGAGATACGCAGTATTTT,CASSPGGAGDTQYF
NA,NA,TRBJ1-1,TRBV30,TGTGCCTGGAGTAAACCGGGAATAAGAAAAGGGTCTGAAGCTTTCTTT,CAWSKPGIRKGSEAFF
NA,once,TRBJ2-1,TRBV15,TGTGCCACCAGCAGGAGATCTAGGGGCAATGAGCAGTTCTTC,CATSRRSRGNEQFF
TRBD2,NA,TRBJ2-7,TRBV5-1,TGCGCCAGCAGCTCTTCTAGCGGGAGACCCTACGAGCAGTACTTC,CASSSSSGRPYEQYF
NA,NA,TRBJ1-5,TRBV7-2,TGTGCCAGCAGCTTGGGTCAAAGCAATCAGCCCCAGCATTTT,CASSLGQSNQPQHF
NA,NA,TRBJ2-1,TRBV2,TGTGCCAGCAGGGGGACCCGAAGCTCCTACAATGAGCAGTTCTTC,CASRGTRSSYNEQFF
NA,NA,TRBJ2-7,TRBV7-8,TGTGCCAGCAGCTTAGTGAGACTTGGCGAGCAGTACTTC,CASSLVRLGEQYF
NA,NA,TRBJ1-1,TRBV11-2,TGTGCCAGCAGCTTAGAGGTGGGCACTGAAGCTTTCTTT,CASSLEVGTEAFF
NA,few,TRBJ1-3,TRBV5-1,TGCGCCAGCAGCTTGGACGTATACTCTGGAAACACCATATATTTT,CASSLDVYSGNTIYF
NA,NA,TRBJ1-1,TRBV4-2,TGTGCCAGCAGCCAAGAACAGTTTGCTGAAGCTTTCTTT,CASSQEQFAEAFF
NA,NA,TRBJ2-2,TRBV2,TGTGCCAGCAGAAGTAGTCCCGGGGAGCTGTTTTTT,CASRSSPGELFF
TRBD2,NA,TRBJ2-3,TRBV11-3,TGTGCCAGCGGAATAGCGGGAGAGTTGGCTACGCAGTATTTT,CASGIAGELATQYF
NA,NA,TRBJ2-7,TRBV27,TGTGCCAGCAGTTTTGGGAGACCTTACGAGGGGCAGTACTTC,CASSFGRPYEGQYF
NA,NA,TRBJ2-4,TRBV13,TGTGCCAGCAGCTTCGGTGGGCAGAAGAGGATTCAGTACTTC,CASSFGGQKRIQYF
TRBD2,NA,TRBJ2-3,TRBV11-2,TGTGCCAGCAGCCCAGGAGGGCTAGCGGGAGTTTCGGATACGCAGTATTTT,CASSPGGLAGVSDTQYF
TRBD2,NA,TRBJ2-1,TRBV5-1,TGCGCCAGCAGTCCCGGGACTAGCGGGAGGGCCCGGTACAATGAGCAGTTCTTC,CASSPGTSGRARYNEQFF
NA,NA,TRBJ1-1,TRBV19,TGTGCCAGTAGTGCCGACAGGAACACTGAAGCTTTCTTT,CASSADRNTEAFF
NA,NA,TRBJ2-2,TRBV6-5,TGTGCCAGCAGTTACTCGACAGCGAACACCGGGGAGCTGTTTTTT,CASSYSTANTGELFF
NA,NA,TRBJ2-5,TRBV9,TGTGCCAGCAGCGTCAATCGGGCAGGGCAAGGGGAGACCCAGTACTTC,CASSVNRAGQGETQYF
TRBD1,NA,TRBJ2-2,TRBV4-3,TGCGCCAGCAGCCCAGTGACAGGGAACGGGGAGCTGTTTTTT,CASSPVTGNGELFF
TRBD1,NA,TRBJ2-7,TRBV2,TGTGCCAGCAGTGATCCCGGGACAGCTTCCTACGAGCAGTACTTC,CASSDPGTASYEQYF
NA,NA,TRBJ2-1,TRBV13,TGTGCCAGCGAGGAGCCCGTGGTAAGCAATGAGCAGTTCTTC,CASEEPVVSNEQFF
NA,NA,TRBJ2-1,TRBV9,TGTGCCAGCAGCGTATCCGGTTTCGGGGCAGATGAGCAGTTCTTC,CASSVSGFGADEQFF
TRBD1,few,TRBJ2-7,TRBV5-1,TGCGCCAGCAGCCCCGGGACAGGGGACGGCTCCTACGAGCAGTACTTC,CASSPGTGDGSYEQYF
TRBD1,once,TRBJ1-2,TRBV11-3,TGTGCCAGCAACGACCGGGACAGCTATGGCTACACCTTC,CASNDRDSYGYTF
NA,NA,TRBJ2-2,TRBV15,TGTGCCACCAGCACCCGGACCGGGGTCGGCACCGGGGAGCTGTTTTTT,CATSTRTGVGTGELFF
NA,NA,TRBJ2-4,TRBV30,TGTGCCTGGAGCCCGCGACAGATAGTGATGCTAGCCAAAAACATTCAGTACTTC,CAWSPRQIVMLAKNIQYF
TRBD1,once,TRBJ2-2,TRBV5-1,TGCGCCAGCAGCCGAGAAACAGGGGAGACCGGGGAGCTGTTTTTT,CASSRETGETGELFF
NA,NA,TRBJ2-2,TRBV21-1,TGTGCCAGTCCAAACAACAGGTCTGGCACCGGGGAGCTGTTTTTT,CASPNNRSGTGELFF
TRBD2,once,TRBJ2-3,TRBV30,TGTGCCTGGAGGGGGACTAGTCCCGGGGATACGCAGTATTTT,CAWRGTSPGDTQYF
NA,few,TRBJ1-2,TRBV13,TGTGCCAGCAGCCGCCCCTCACAGGGAGGCTATGGCTACACCTTC,CASSRPSQGGYGYTF